This T cell receptor (beta chain) is drawn from a study of shared clonotypes between healthy human individuals. Background on the study: Per-donor plates numbered three CD4 naive, three CD4 memory, two CD8 naive and one CD8 memory.

The CDR3 consists of 14 residues. CDR1 is SGHKS and CDR2 is YYEKEE in the germline V gene (reference sequence). Trimming removed 1 base from V and 6 bases from J, with 14 bases in between. Concerning this clone: Its antigen is unidentified.

Each sorted subset replicate got 200 ng genomic DNA, tens of thousands of genomes. This table comes from immunoSEQ multiplex PCR, and its TCRdb copy is limited to in-frame clones, with some not included. The data contain over 800,000 clones, approximately 92% of them singletons. The study, taken as a whole, reports: Memory subsets had estimated richness that was generally smaller than that of naive subsets.

As defined, naive CD8 cells were CD45RO-negative and positively selected for CCR7, with terminally differentiated effector memory CD45RA+ cells excluded. Specimen: naive CD8+ T cells sorted from blood. The gene calls are TRBV5-5 and TRBJ2-7; D could derive from TRBD1 or TRBD2 (7 bases each). The sequence was collected from a man aged 25-45 years in good health. The CDR3 loop is CASSLSPGGVEQYF. The CDR3 nucleotides are TGTGCCAGCAGCTTGTCCCCAGGGGGGGTCGAGCAGTACTTC.